The entry that follows covers one T cell receptor beta chain sequence. TCRdb re-called the 5' RACE reads and gives one entry per CDR3 protein, without DNA. Across about 260,000 distinct CDR3 sequences, the top ten clones capture approximately 0.42% of the sample. These data originate in a study of T cells expressing NK-cell markers. In the study overall: Beta-chain profiling covered CD3+CD56+NKG2C+, CD3+CD56+NKG2C- and CD3+CD56-NKG2C+ sorted subsets. Most of the eight sequenced donors were classified as HCMV-seropositive, and one was classified as seronegative.

The germline gives CDR1 DFQATT, CDR2 SNEGSKA (reference sequence). The CDR3 runs to 14 residues. The TCR was taken from a man aged 18 to 30 in good health. This sequence joins TRBV20-1 and TRBJ2-5; TCRdb's assignment of TRBD2 cannot be checked, as there is no DNA. Sequenced: blood T cells: a sorted CD56 or NKG2C T cell subset, CD4+ or CD8+ T cells, or bulk PBMC T cells (not recorded which). CDR3 amino acids: CSANKREGHETQYF.